Sequencing of this T cell receptor beta chain was carried out in a study of blood T cell repertoires in COVID-19. Study details: In each case, the material was cDNA or gDNA derived from T cells, B-cell-depleted T cells, or PBMCs.

Generated by immunoSEQ multiplex PCR, the TCRdb table keeps only in-frame clones and is missing some. The table lists over 90,000 clones, about four fifths of them singletons, with 4% to 5.5% in the top ten. This CDR3 contains 13 residues. Germline V gene data show CDR1 as SGHNT and CDR2 as YYREEE (reference sequence). The V gene lost 2 bases and the J gene lost 2 bases, with 7 bases spanning the gap. The receptor comes from a man aged 80 or over with COVID-19, enrolled during active disease. Sequenced material: peripheral blood. This rearrangement joins TRBV5-4 to TRBJ1-2; D is undetermined. The CDR3 nucleotides read TGTGCCAGCAGCTTAGACTCGAACTATGGCTACACCTTC. Encoded protein: CASSLDSNYGYTF.